This record looks at one T cell receptor beta chain sequence and its context. The junction had 6 bases not matched to a gene; V was cut back by 4 bases and J by 4 bases. Germline V gene sequence: CDR1 MNHEY, CDR2 SVGEGT. The CDR3 sequence is 15 residues long. These data belong to a study of blood T cell repertoires in COVID-19. The overall study: The samples span acute and convalescent COVID-19 from the United States, Italy and Spain. The analysed material was cDNA or gDNA that came from T cells, B-cell-depleted T cells, or PBMCs.

In the authors' workflow: Amplification with reference gene primers provided the estimates of nucleated cell counts. Profiled with immunoSEQ multiplex PCR; TCRdb holds only in-frame clones, not every one. V and J calls and clone size are those listed in that table; D and trimming were worked out from the DNA. The sample holds 100,000 to 150,000 clones, around four fifths seen once. The V gene is TRBV6-2 or TRBV6-3, the J gene TRBJ2-3, with 9 bases matching TRBD2. The clonotype originates from a man between 40 and 49 years old with active or convalescent COVID-19. The source material was peripheral blood. The CDR3 reads CASSSVRGGADTQYF. The CDR3 DNA sequence: TGTGCCAGCAGTTCTGTGCGGGGGGGCGCAGATACGCAGTATTTT.